This TCR beta chain originates from a study of cytomegalovirus exposure and HLA in healthy donors. Across the whole study: Of 398 genotyped donors, approximately 84% clustered with self-reported Caucasian donors.

Germline CDR1 and CDR2: KGHSH and LQKENI. J was trimmed by 4 bases and V by 0 bases; bases with no gene match: 3. The length of the CDR3 is 14 residues. PCR involved 60 Vbeta and 13 Jbeta primers. Method: immunoSEQ multiplex PCR; TCRdb's copy keeps in-frame clones and lacks some. The table lists 190,000 or so clones, with roughly 0.74% in the top ten. As concerns this clone: Its antigen is undetermined.

General study findings and limits: Within the data, a cluster of highly shared sequence variants was likely a sequencing artifact.

This TCR was recovered from a boy under 18 in good health and CMV-seronegative. The J gene is TRBJ2-7, the V gene TRBV18, with TRBD1 matching over 7 bases. The specimen sequenced was PBMCs. This chain's CDR3 is CASSPPGGRYEQYF. CDR3 nucleotides: TGTGCCAGCTCACCACCAGGGGGCAGATACGAGCAGTACTTC.